The entry below gives a single T cell receptor (beta chain) sequence along with its context. Its matching antigen is unknown. Time point indicated: after neoadjuvant nivolumab, at surgical resection. The germline V gene encodes CDR1 LGHNA and CDR2 YNFKEQ. Trimming stripped 2 bases from V and 5 bases from J, with 13 bases between. This CDR3 spans 15 amino acids. This entry is derived from a study of neoadjuvant anti-PD-1 for oral cavity cancer. Findings and limits, study-wide: With a few patients per group, TCR findings need larger cohorts.

PBMC libraries mostly used roughly 500 ng of input genomic DNA, with six replicates per sample. Using immunoSEQ multiplex PCR, the repertoire was profiled, and TCRdb retains in-frame clones only, with some absent. This sample has approximately 12,000 clones; 70% to 80% occur once, and the top ten carry less than 2.5%. This sequence was found in a person between 40 and 85 years old with oral cavity squamous cell carcinoma. Here the sequenced sample was PBMCs, taken after nivolumab (anti-PD-1) treatment. The chain is built from TRBV4-2 and TRBJ1-5; D uncertain. The CDR3 DNA sequence: TGTGCCAGCAGCCAAAGAAGACACACTGATCAGCCCCAGCATTTT. Encoded protein: CASSQRRHTDQPQHF.